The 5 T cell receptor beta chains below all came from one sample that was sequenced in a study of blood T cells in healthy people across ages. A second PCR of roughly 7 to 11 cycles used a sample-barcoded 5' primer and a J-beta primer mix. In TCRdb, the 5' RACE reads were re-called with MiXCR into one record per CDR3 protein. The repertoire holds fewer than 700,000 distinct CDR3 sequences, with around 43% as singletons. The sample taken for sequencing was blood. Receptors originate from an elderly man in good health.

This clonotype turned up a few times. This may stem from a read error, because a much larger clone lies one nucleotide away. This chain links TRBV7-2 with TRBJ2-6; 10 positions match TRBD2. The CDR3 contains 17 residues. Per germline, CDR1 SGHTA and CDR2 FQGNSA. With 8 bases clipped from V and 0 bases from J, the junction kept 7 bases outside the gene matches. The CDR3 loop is CASGSSGGASGANVLTF. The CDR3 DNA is TGTGCCAGCGGCTCTAGCGGGGGTGCCTCTGGGGCCAACGTCCTGACTTTC.

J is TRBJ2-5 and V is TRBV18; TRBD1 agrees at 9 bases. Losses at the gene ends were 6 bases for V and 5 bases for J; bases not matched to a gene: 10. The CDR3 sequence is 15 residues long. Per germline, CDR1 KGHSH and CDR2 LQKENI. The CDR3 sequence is CASSSGQGSRETQYF. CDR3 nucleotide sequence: TGTGCCAGCTCCTCGGGACAGGGAAGCAGGGAGACCCAGTACTTC. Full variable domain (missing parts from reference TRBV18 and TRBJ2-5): NAGVMQNPRHLVRRRGQEARLRCSPMKGHSHVYWYRQLPEEGLKFMVYLQKENIIDESGMPKERFSAEFPKEGPSILRIQQVVRGDSAAYFCASSSGQGSRETQYFGPGTRLLVL.

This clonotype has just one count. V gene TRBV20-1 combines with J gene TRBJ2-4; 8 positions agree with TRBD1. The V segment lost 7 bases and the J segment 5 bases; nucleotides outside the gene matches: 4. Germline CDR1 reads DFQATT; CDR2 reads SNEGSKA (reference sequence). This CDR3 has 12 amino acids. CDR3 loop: CSGQGAENIQYF. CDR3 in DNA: TGCAGTGGTCAGGGGGCGGAAAACATTCAGTACTTC.

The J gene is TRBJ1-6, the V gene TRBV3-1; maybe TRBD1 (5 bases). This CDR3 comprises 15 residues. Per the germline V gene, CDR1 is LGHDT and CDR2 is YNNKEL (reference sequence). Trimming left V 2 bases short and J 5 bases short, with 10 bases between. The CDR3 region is CASSQMARDNSPLHF. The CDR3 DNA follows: TGTGCCAGCAGCCAAATGGCCAGGGATAATTCACCCCTCCACTTT.

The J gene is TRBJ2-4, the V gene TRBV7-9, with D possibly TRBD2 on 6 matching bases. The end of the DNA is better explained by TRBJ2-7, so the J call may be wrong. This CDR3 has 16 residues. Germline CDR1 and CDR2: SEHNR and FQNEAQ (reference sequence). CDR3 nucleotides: TGTGCCAGCAGCCCAAGAGCTGGGGGGAGGACCTACGAGCAGTACTTC. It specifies CASSPRAGGRTYEQYF.